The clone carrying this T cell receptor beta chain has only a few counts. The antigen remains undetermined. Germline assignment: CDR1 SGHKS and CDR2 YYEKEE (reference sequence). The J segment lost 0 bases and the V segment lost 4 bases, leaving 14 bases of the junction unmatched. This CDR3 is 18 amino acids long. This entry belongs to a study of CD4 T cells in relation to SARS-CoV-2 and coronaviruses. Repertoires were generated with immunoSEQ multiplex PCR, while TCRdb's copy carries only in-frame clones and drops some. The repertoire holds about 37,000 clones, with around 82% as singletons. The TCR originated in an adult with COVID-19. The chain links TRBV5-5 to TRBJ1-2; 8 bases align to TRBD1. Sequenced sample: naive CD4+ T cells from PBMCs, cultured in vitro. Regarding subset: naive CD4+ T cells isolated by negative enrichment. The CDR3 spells CASSTITGGNYPNYGYTF. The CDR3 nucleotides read TGTGCCAGCAGCACCATCACAGGGGGGAACTACCCTAACTATGGCTACACCTTC.